This TCR beta chain is drawn from a study of blood T cell repertoires in COVID-19. The wider study: COVID-19 samples from acute and convalescent phases originated in the United States, Italy and Spain. Nucleic acid was either cDNA or gDNA, and it came from T cells, B-cell-depleted T cells, or PBMCs.

Original handling: Amplification of reference gene primers was used by the study to estimate nucleated cell counts. Clones were read by immunoSEQ multiplex PCR, and TCRdb kept only the in-frame ones, dropping some. V and J calls and clone size are given by that table; D and trimming were obtained from the DNA. The data show 10,000 to 15,000 clones, with 83% seen just once and roughly 25% held by the top ten. Sequenced input: peripheral blood. This receptor was identified in a man aged 35-49 years with active or convalescent COVID-19.

The CDR3 DNA follows: TGCAGCGTCGAGGACAGCTACGAGCAGTACTTC. Residues: CSVEDSYEQYF. The V gene is TRBV29-1, the J gene TRBJ2-7, with D maybe TRBD1 (6 bases). V was cut by 6 bases and J by 3 bases, with 9 bases left in between. The CDR3 consists of 11 residues. Germline lookup yields CDR1 SQVTM and CDR2 ANQGSEA.